This entry describes one T cell receptor (beta chain). The antigen is unknown. These data originate in a study of CD4 T cell repertoires in COVID-19. Study as a whole: Other coronavirus spike proteins restimulated relabeled CFSE-low cells expanded with IL-2 for ten to eleven days.

General study points: In SARS-CoV and/or HKU1 spike cultures, between roughly 7 and 25% of SARS-CoV-2 clonotypes reappeared.

TCRdb keeps only in-frame clones here, not all; method: immunoSEQ multiplex PCR. The sample records some 24,000 clones, approximately 93% being singletons. The V gene end was trimmed by 9 bases and the J gene end by 2 bases; junction bases not matched to a gene: 10. CDR1 is SGHRS and CDR2 is YFSETQ in the germline V gene. This CDR3 is 14 amino acids long. Sequencing was done directly on freshly isolated, uncultured memory T cells. V and J are TRBV5-1 and TRBJ2-5; TRBD2 matches 7 bases. Specimen: circulating follicular helper CD4+ T cells (cTfh) from blood, collected before the COVID-19 pandemic. The receptor's source is a human donor who had COVID-19. The CDR3 here is CATTSTGGQETQYF. For the CDR3, the DNA is TGCGCCACCACATCCACGGGGGGTCAAGAGACCCAGTACTTC.